The clone carrying this TCR beta chain was recorded only once. Antigen specificity is unknown. The source of the sample is a study of PD-L1 blockade in urothelial cancer. Whole-study context: T cells were recovered from blood samples at a median of roughly 150,000. Notes on the study in general: A below-median TCR clonality in blood before treatment predicted better survival.

The time point: peripheral blood 6 weeks after treatment start. Patients were diagnosed with urothelial carcinoma, either locally advanced or metastatic. Every PCR was spiked with synthetic TCR analog templates. Assay used: immunoSEQ multiplex PCR; TCRdb lists only in-frame clones, some missing. Counted here are 83,000 or so clones, 70% to 90% occurring once; the ten biggest clones make up under 10%. Trimming left V 2 bases short and J 4 bases short, with 14 bases between. Germline values: CDR1 SGHTA, CDR2 FQGTGA. This CDR3 has 16 amino acids. J is TRBJ2-2 and V is TRBV7-3; D possibly corresponds to TRBD2 (7 bases). The receptor's source is an older man with urothelial cancer. The sequencing used PBMCs, collected around atezolizumab (anti-PD-L1) treatment. For the CDR3, the DNA is TGTGCCAGCAGCTTATCCCGGGGGGCGACCACCGGGGAGCTGTTTTTT. This gives the protein CASSLSRGATTGELFF. Looking up the rest from reference TRBV7-3 and TRBJ2-2 gives the full variable domain: GAGVSQTPSNKVTEKGKYVELRCDPISGHTALYWYRQSLGQGPEFLIYFQGTGAADDSGLPNDRFFAVRPEGSVSTLKIQRTERGDSAVYLCASSLSRGATTGELFFGEGSRLTVL.